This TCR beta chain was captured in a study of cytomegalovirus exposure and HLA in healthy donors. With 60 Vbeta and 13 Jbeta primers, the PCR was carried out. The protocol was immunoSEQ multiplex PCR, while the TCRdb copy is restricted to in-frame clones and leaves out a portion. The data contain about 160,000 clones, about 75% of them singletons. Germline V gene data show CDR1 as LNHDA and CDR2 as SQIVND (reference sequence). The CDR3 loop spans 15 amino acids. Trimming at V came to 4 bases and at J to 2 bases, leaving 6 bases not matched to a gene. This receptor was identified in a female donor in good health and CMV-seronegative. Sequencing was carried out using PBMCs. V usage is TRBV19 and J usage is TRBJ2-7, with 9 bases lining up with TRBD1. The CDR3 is CASSTRTGAAYEQYF. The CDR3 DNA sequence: TGTGCCAGTAGTACCAGGACAGGGGCGGCCTACGAGCAGTACTTC. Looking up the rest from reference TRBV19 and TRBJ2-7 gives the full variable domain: DGGITQSPKYLFRKEGQNVTLSCEQNLNHDAMYWYRQDPGQGLRLIYYSQIVNDFQKGDIAEGYSVSREKKESFPLTVTSAQKNPTAFYLCASSTRTGAAYEQYFGPGTRLTVT.